This T cell receptor (beta chain) was sequenced for a study of blood T cell repertoires in COVID-19. Background on the study: COVID-19 samples, acute and convalescent, were from the United States, Italy and Spain. PBMCs, B-cell-depleted T cells, or T cells provided the cDNA or gDNA that made up the material.

The V end was cut by 4 bases, the J end by 4 bases, with 8 bases between. Germline lookup yields CDR1 SGHTA and CDR2 FQGNSA. The CDR3 is 12 amino acids. Measured with immunoSEQ multiplex PCR; TCRdb has only the in-frame clones, and not every one. The top ten clones hold over 6.5% of a sample with about 84,000 clones, roughly 72% of them seen once. The sequence derives from an older man with acute or convalescent COVID-19. The chain combines TRBV7-2 with TRBJ2-7; D is uncertain. Sequencing was carried out using peripheral blood. The CDR3 DNA is TGTGCCAGCAGCTCCTACTTGTACGAGCAGTACTTC. It translates to CASSSYLYEQYF.